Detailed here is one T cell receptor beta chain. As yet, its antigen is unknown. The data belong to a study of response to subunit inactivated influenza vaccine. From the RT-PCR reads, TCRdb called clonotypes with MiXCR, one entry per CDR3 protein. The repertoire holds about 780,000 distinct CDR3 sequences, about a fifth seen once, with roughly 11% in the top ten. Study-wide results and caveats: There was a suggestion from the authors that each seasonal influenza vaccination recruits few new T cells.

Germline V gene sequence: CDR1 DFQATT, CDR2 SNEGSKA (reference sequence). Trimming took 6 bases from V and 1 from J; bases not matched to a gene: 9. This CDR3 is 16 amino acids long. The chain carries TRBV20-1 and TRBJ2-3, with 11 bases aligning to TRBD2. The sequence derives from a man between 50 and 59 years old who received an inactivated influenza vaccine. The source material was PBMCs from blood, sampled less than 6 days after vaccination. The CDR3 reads CSAPRLAGQRTDTQYF. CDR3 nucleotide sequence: TGCAGTGCCCCGAGACTAGCGGGGCAGCGCACAGATACGCAGTATTTT.